This passage covers 6 T cell receptor beta chains from one sample sequenced in a study of OX40 agonist ivuxolimab in advanced cancers. Repertoires were generated with immunoSEQ multiplex PCR, while TCRdb's copy carries only in-frame clones and drops some. This table holds approximately 65,000 clones, around 86% found once. The input for sequencing was CD4+ or CD8+ T cells sorted from blood, taken in a trial of the OX40 agonist ivuxolimab. These receptors came from an adult with an advanced solid tumor such as melanoma, head and neck, liver or kidney cancer.

The chain couples TRBV14 to TRBJ1-1; TRBD1 aligns across 8 bases. The germline V gene has CDR1 SGHDN and CDR2 FVKESK. The V segment lost 0 bases and the J segment 6 bases; nucleotides outside the gene matches: 6. The CDR3 loop spans 15 amino acids. The CDR3 region is CASSQDQGALAEAFF. CDR3 sequence (DNA): TGTGCCAGCAGCCAAGATCAGGGGGCGCTGGCTGAAGCTTTCTTT.

The J gene is TRBJ2-7, the V gene TRBV28; either TRBD1 or TRBD2 may supply D (5 bases each). CDR1 and CDR2 from the germline V gene are MDHEN and SYDVKM. Trimming pared 11 bases from V and 5 bases from J, leaving 19 bases between. There are 13 residues in the CDR3. CDR3 protein: CALGAAQRHEQYF. CDR3 nucleotides: TGTGCCCTAGGGGCAGCCCAGCGGCACGAGCAGTACTTC. The full variable domain, completed using reference TRBV28 and TRBJ2-7, is DVKVTQSSRYLVKRTGEKVFLECVQDMDHENMFWYRQDPGLGLRLIYFSYDVKMKEKGDIPEGYSVSREKKERFSLILESASTNQTSMYLCALGAAQRHEQYFGPGTRLTVT.

This clone was picked up one time. The chain joins TRBV7-2 to TRBJ1-2, with D tentatively TRBD1 (5 bases). The ends were cut back, 5 bases at V and 4 bases at J, with 14 bases in the middle. The CDR3 length is 14 residues. Per germline, CDR1 SGHTA and CDR2 FQGNSA. The CDR3 reads CASSPIGALYGYTF. For the CDR3, the DNA is TGTGCCAGCAGCCCCATCGGGGCGCTCTATGGCTACACCTTC.

The rearrangement joins TRBV14 to TRBJ2-7; D is unclear. The V and J ends lost 1 base and 2 bases respectively, with 15 bases between them. Germline CDR1 and CDR2: SGHDN and FVKESK. The CDR3 covers 16 residues. CDR3 in amino acids: CASSQGSGLGAYEQYF. CDR3 nucleotides: TGTGCCAGCAGCCAAGGTTCGGGCCTAGGAGCCTACGAGCAGTACTTC.

In its sample, this clone was seen once. A junction end diverges from the germline sequence, so it may reflect a read error. The V and J genes are TRBV7-7 and TRBJ2-5; 13 nucleotides align to TRBD2. The CDR3 totals 17 residues. Per germline, CDR1 SSHAT and CDR2 FNYEAQ (reference sequence). The CDR3 loop reads CASSLGGLAGTKETQYF. CDR3 nucleotide sequence: TGTGCTAGCAGCTTAGGGGGACTAGCGGGGACAAAAGAGACCCAGTACTTC. Full variable domain (outside the CDR3, taken from reference TRBV7-7 and TRBJ2-5): GAGVSQSPRYKVTKRGQDVTLRCDPISSHATLYWYQQALGQGPEFLTYFNYEAQPDKSGLPSDRFSAERPEGSISTLTIQRTEQRDSAMYRCASSLGGLAGTKETQYFGPGTRLLVL.

CDR3 region: CARKSISGNTIYF. The CDR3 nucleotides are TGTGCCAGGAAATCCATCTCTGGAAACACCATATATTTT. The chain uses TRBV2 and TRBJ1-3; D is uncertain. CDR1 is SNHLY, CDR2 FYNNEI, per germline. Trimming removed 9 bases at V and 0 bases at J, with 9 bases between. The CDR3 covers 13 residues.